This TCR beta chain was identified in a study of T cell repertoires in cytomegalovirus infection. TCRdb reprocessed the reads with MiXCR, giving one entry per CDR3 protein. The sample consists of more than 650,000 distinct CDR3 sequences, 35% of them appearing once. V gave up 5 bases and J gave up 10 bases, with 21 bases separating them. This CDR3 has 14 residues. Germline assignment: CDR1 DFQATT and CDR2 SNEGSKA (reference sequence). Sequencing used PBMCs. The V and J genes are TRBV20-1 and TRBJ2-1; perhaps TRBD2 as D (6 bases). The TCR sequence derives from a human donor in good health (CMV status not recorded). Some clones in this sample may be carry-over from other donors' samples. The CDR3 DNA reads TGCAGTGCTCCACTTGGAGGAGGAGGGCCAGAGCAGTTCTTC. This codes for CSAPLGGGGPEQFF.